This TCR beta chain was recovered during a study of cytomegalovirus exposure and HLA in healthy donors. As regards this clone: The antigen remains undetermined.

The method was immunoSEQ multiplex PCR; TCRdb's version includes in-frame clones alone and lacks a portion of them. The sample lists about 250,000 clones, 85% to 90% occurring once. The V end lost 3 bases, the J end lost 4 bases, and 10 bases lay between the germline ends. This CDR3 contains 14 residues. From germline, CDR1 is WSHSY and CDR2 SAAADI. Findings of the study overall: Subsequent analysis revealed that first-cohort TCR clusters tended to co-occur in the approximately 120 validation repertoires.

The chain couples TRBV10-2 to TRBJ2-1; TRBD1 might be the D (6 bases). This clonotype was sampled from a man in his late teens or twenties in good health and CMV-seronegative. The sequencing input was PBMCs. The CDR3 sequence is CASSELDSYNEQFF. DNA for the CDR3: TGCGCCAGCAGTGAACTGGACAGTTACAATGAGCAGTTCTTC.